These T cell receptor beta chains were read from a single sample in a study of CD8 T cells in Susac syndrome. TCRdb re-called the immunoSEQ multiplex PCR reads through MiXCR, storing one row per CDR3 protein. Of under 150,000 distinct CDR3 sequences detected, approximately 93% appear once; the ten largest clones hold 0.25% to 0.3%. The source material was CD8+ T cells from PBMCs. These receptors all come from a human donor in good health. CDR3s include the opening cysteine and the closing phenylalanine or tryptophan. The D gene is left open where the match is weak. Clone size is stated in some rows and not others, as once, few, many or a class when expanded.

V gene: TRBV14; clone size: few; D gene: NA; J gene: TRBJ2-7; CDR3 protein: CASSSTLAWAEQYF; CDR3 DNA: TGTGCCAGCAGCTCTACACTAGCTTGGGCCGAGCAGTACTTC
V gene: TRBV5-8; clone size: once; D gene: NA; J gene: TRBJ1-1; CDR3 protein: CASSGAPARMNTEAFF; CDR3 DNA: TGTGCCAGCAGCGGGGCACCAGCACGAATGAACACTGAAGCTTTCTTT
V gene: TRBV30; clone size: NA; D gene: TRBD2; J gene: TRBJ2-7; CDR3 protein: CAWMPTSHEQYF; CDR3 DNA: TGTGCCTGGATGCCGACTAGCCACGAGCAGTACTTC
V gene: TRBV29-1; clone size: NA; D gene: TRBD2; J gene: TRBJ2-1; CDR3 protein: CNGGENSYNEQFF; CDR3 DNA: TGCAACGGGGGGGAGAATTCCTACAATGAGCAGTTCTTC
V gene: TRBV7-3; clone size: NA; D gene: TRBD2; J gene: TRBJ2-7; CDR3 protein: CASSIGLADEQYF; CDR3 DNA: TGTGCCAGCAGCATCGGACTAGCGGACGAGCAGTACTTC
V gene: TRBV29-1; clone size: NA; D gene: NA; J gene: TRBJ1-4; CDR3 protein: CSVVSGNEKLFF; CDR3 DNA: TGCAGCGTTGTTAGCGGGAATGAAAAACTGTTTTTT
V gene: TRBV30; clone size: NA; D gene: NA; J gene: TRBJ2-7; CDR3 protein: CATAGPYEQYF; CDR3 DNA: TGTGCCACAGCGGGCCCCTACGAGCAGTACTTC
V gene: TRBV9; clone size: NA; D gene: NA; J gene: TRBJ2-1; CDR3 protein: CASSVAHAGRNEQFF; CDR3 DNA: TGTGCCAGCAGCGTAGCTCACGCAGGGCGTAATGAGCAGTTCTTC
V gene: TRBV15; clone size: NA; D gene: TRBD1; J gene: TRBJ2-5; CDR3 protein: CATSGTGGGSETQYF; CDR3 DNA: TGTGCCACCAGCGGGACAGGGGGCGGGTCGGAGACCCAGTACTTC
V gene: TRBV2; clone size: NA; D gene: NA; J gene: TRBJ2-3; CDR3 protein: CASSPGAADTQYF; CDR3 DNA: TGTGCCAGCAGTCCGGGAGCGGCAGATACGCAGTATTTT
V gene: TRBV7-9; clone size: NA; D gene: NA; J gene: TRBJ2-1; CDR3 protein: CASSPETRSNEQFF; CDR3 DNA: TGTGCCAGCAGCCCAGAGACTAGGAGCAATGAGCAGTTCTTC
V gene: TRBV27; clone size: NA; D gene: TRBD1; J gene: TRBJ2-7; CDR3 protein: CASSSRDSLWEQYF; CDR3 DNA: TGTGCCAGCAGTTCCCGGGACAGCTTGTGGGAGCAGTACTTC
V gene: TRBV27; clone size: NA; D gene: TRBD2; J gene: TRBJ2-7; CDR3 protein: CASSSRLANYEQYF; CDR3 DNA: TGTGCCAGCAGTTCCCGACTAGCGAACTACGAGCAGTACTTC
V gene: TRBV20-1; clone size: NA; D gene: TRBD2; J gene: TRBJ2-7; CDR3 protein: CSASWREAELYEQYF; CDR3 DNA: TGCAGTGCTAGCTGGCGGGAGGCAGAACTCTACGAGCAGTACTTC
V gene: TRBV27; clone size: NA; D gene: NA; J gene: TRBJ2-7; CDR3 protein: CASSIRGATYEQYF; CDR3 DNA: TGTGCCAGCAGTATCAGGGGGGCCACCTACGAGCAGTACTTC
V gene: TRBV6-1; clone size: NA; D gene: NA; J gene: TRBJ2-2; CDR3 protein: CATRDGLTGELFF; CDR3 DNA: TGTGCCACCCGGGACGGGCTGACCGGGGAGCTGTTTTTT
V gene: TRBV7-9; clone size: NA; D gene: NA; J gene: TRBJ2-3; CDR3 protein: CASSPGARGGYGSTDTQYF; CDR3 DNA: TGTGCCAGCAGCCCGGGGGCCAGGGGAGGATACGGGAGCACAGATACGCAGTATTTT
V gene: TRBV4-3; clone size: NA; D gene: NA; J gene: TRBJ2-7; CDR3 protein: CASSQGWSTGYEQYF; CDR3 DNA: TGCGCCAGCAGCCAAGGATGGTCTACGGGCTACGAGCAGTACTTC
V gene: TRBV6-5; clone size: NA; D gene: NA; J gene: TRBJ1-2; CDR3 protein: CASSYWRGYGYTF; CDR3 DNA: TGTGCCAGCAGTTACTGGCGAGGGTATGGCTACACCTTC
V gene: TRBV30; clone size: NA; D gene: NA; J gene: TRBJ2-1; CDR3 protein: CAWSAANEQFF; CDR3 DNA: TGTGCCTGGAGTGCAGCCAATGAGCAGTTCTTC
V gene: TRBV9; clone size: NA; D gene: NA; J gene: TRBJ2-6; CDR3 protein: CASQESSGANVLTF; CDR3 DNA: TGTGCCAGCCAGGAGAGCTCTGGGGCCAACGTCCTGACTTTC
V gene: TRBV7-9; clone size: NA; D gene: NA; J gene: TRBJ2-4; CDR3 protein: CASSLSGRENIQYF; CDR3 DNA: TGTGCCAGCAGTCTCTCGGGGCGGGAAAACATTCAGTACTTC
V gene: TRBV28; clone size: NA; D gene: NA; J gene: TRBJ2-6; CDR3 protein: CASSSPGHISGANVLTF; CDR3 DNA: TGTGCCAGCAGCTCCCCGGGACATATCTCTGGGGCCAACGTCCTGACTTTC
V gene: TRBV7-9; clone size: NA; D gene: NA; J gene: TRBJ2-5; CDR3 protein: CASSRPTGRETQYF; CDR3 DNA: TGTGCCAGCAGCCGTCCGACCGGGCGGGAGACCCAGTACTTC
V gene: TRBV25-1; clone size: NA; D gene: NA; J gene: TRBJ1-1; CDR3 protein: CASSESGHANTEAFF; CDR3 DNA: TGTGCCAGCAGTGAATCAGGACACGCGAACACTGAAGCTTTCTTT
V gene: TRBV29-1; clone size: NA; D gene: NA; J gene: TRBJ2-7; CDR3 protein: CSVEGLLYEQYF; CDR3 DNA: TGCAGCGTTGAGGGACTCCTCTACGAGCAGTACTTC
V gene: TRBV27; clone size: NA; D gene: TRBD2; J gene: TRBJ2-3; CDR3 protein: CASSFGLDPTDTQYF; CDR3 DNA: TGTGCCAGCAGTTTTGGACTAGACCCCACAGATACGCAGTATTTT
V gene: TRBV29-1; clone size: NA; D gene: NA; J gene: TRBJ2-7; CDR3 protein: CSVVTGQYEQYF; CDR3 DNA: TGCAGCGTTGTTACAGGACAATACGAGCAGTACTTC
V gene: TRBV27; clone size: NA; D gene: TRBD1; J gene: TRBJ2-7; CDR3 protein: CASSFQGAYEQYF; CDR3 DNA: TGTGCCAGCAGTTTTCAGGGGGCCTACGAGCAGTACTTC
V gene: TRBV11-2; clone size: NA; D gene: TRBD2; J gene: TRBJ2-3; CDR3 protein: CASSSYLSGRTDTQYF; CDR3 DNA: TGTGCCAGCAGCTCATACCTTAGCGGGAGGACAGATACGCAGTATTTT
V gene: TRBV15; clone size: NA; D gene: NA; J gene: TRBJ2-1; CDR3 protein: CATSRDREQFF; CDR3 DNA: TGTGCCACCAGCAGAGACCGGGAGCAGTTCTTC
V gene: TRBV6-5; clone size: NA; D gene: TRBD2; J gene: TRBJ2-7; CDR3 protein: CASGMGLGSYEQYF; CDR3 DNA: TGTGCCAGTGGAATGGGACTAGGGTCCTACGAGCAGTACTTC
V gene: TRBV2; clone size: NA; D gene: TRBD1; J gene: TRBJ1-5; CDR3 protein: CASSVDRGRSQPQHF; CDR3 DNA: TGTGCCAGCAGTGTGGACAGGGGGCGGAGTCAGCCCCAGCATTTT
V gene: TRBV30; clone size: NA; D gene: NA; J gene: TRBJ2-2; CDR3 protein: CAWNSQPGELFF; CDR3 DNA: TGTGCCTGGAACTCTCAGCCCGGGGAGCTGTTTTTT
V gene: TRBV6-5; clone size: NA; D gene: TRBD1; J gene: TRBJ2-7; CDR3 protein: CASTDRGIFYEQYF; CDR3 DNA: TGTGCCAGCACTGACAGGGGAATATTCTACGAGCAGTACTTC
V gene: TRBV20-1; clone size: NA; D gene: NA; J gene: TRBJ1-2; CDR3 protein: CSAPLAGAFYGYTF; CDR3 DNA: TGCAGTGCTCCCCTCGCGGGGGCGTTCTATGGCTACACCTTC
V gene: TRBV30; clone size: NA; D gene: TRBD1; J gene: TRBJ1-1; CDR3 protein: CAWNRGLTEAFF; CDR3 DNA: TGTGCCTGGAACAGGGGGCTTACTGAAGCTTTCTTT
V gene: TRBV4-3; clone size: NA; D gene: TRBD2; J gene: TRBJ2-7; CDR3 protein: CASSINPSGLSYEQYF; CDR3 DNA: TGCGCCAGCAGCATCAATCCTAGCGGACTCTCCTACGAGCAGTACTTC
V gene: TRBV5-1; clone size: NA; D gene: TRBD2; J gene: TRBJ2-5; CDR3 protein: CASSPAGRTETQYF; CDR3 DNA: TGCGCCAGCAGCCCAGCGGGACGGACAGAGACCCAGTACTTC
V gene: TRBV29-1; clone size: NA; D gene: TRBD1; J gene: TRBJ2-1; CDR3 protein: CSVAGTGVYNEQFF; CDR3 DNA: TGCAGCGTTGCCGGGACAGGGGTCTACAATGAGCAGTTCTTC
V gene: TRBV19; clone size: NA; D gene: NA; J gene: TRBJ2-1; CDR3 protein: CASSPTGWDEQFF; CDR3 DNA: TGTGCCAGTAGTCCGACAGGCTGGGATGAGCAGTTCTTC
V gene: TRBV7-2; clone size: NA; D gene: TRBD1; J gene: TRBJ2-7; CDR3 protein: CASSRRTGPSEQYF; CDR3 DNA: TGTGCCAGCAGCCGCAGGACAGGGCCCTCGGAGCAGTACTTC
V gene: TRBV4-1; clone size: NA; D gene: TRBD2; J gene: TRBJ2-3; CDR3 protein: CASSIRLADSLDTQYF; CDR3 DNA: TGCGCCAGCAGTATCCGACTAGCGGACTCTTTAGATACGCAGTATTTT
V gene: TRBV7-9; clone size: NA; D gene: TRBD1; J gene: TRBJ1-5; CDR3 protein: CASSSPGTGNQPQHF; CDR3 DNA: TGTGCCAGCAGCTCCCCCGGGACAGGGAATCAGCCCCAGCATTTT
V gene: TRBV12-3/TRBV12-4; clone size: NA; D gene: NA; J gene: TRBJ1-5; CDR3 protein: CASSMAPQPQHF; CDR3 DNA: TGTGCCAGCAGTATGGCTCCGCAGCCCCAGCATTTT
V gene: TRBV4-3; clone size: NA; D gene: NA; J gene: TRBJ1-2; CDR3 protein: CASRHRDGYTF; CDR3 DNA: TGCGCCAGCAGACACAGGGATGGCTACACCTTC
V gene: TRBV7-9; clone size: NA; D gene: TRBD1; J gene: TRBJ2-3; CDR3 protein: CASSSGQGLGDTQYF; CDR3 DNA: TGTGCCAGCAGCTCGGGACAGGGCCTGGGGGATACGCAGTATTTT
V gene: TRBV23-1; clone size: NA; D gene: TRBD1; J gene: TRBJ1-1; CDR3 protein: CASSPRDRGIGTEAFF; CDR3 DNA: TGCGCCAGCAGTCCGCGGGACAGGGGGATTGGCACTGAAGCTTTCTTT
V gene: TRBV27; clone size: NA; D gene: NA; J gene: TRBJ1-4; CDR3 protein: CASSFLVNEKLFF; CDR3 DNA: TGTGCCAGCAGTTTTTTGGTTAATGAAAAACTGTTTTTT